Listed below are T cell receptor beta chains from one sample, sequenced in a study of monozygotic twins with inflammatory bowel disease. TCRdb reprocessed the 5' RACE reads; each CDR3 protein has one entry and no DNA is given. The table gives 85,000 to 110,000 distinct CDR3 sequences; the top ten clones make up 1.9% of it. Specimen: blood. The origin of the receptors is a human donor with ulcerative colitis or Crohn's disease, or a healthy co-twin of an affected twin (not recorded which). Each CDR3 is given with its conserved first and last residue.

J gene: TRBJ1-5; V gene: TRBV20-1; CDR3 protein: CSARDCPGPPHQPQHF
J gene: TRBJ2-5; V gene: TRBV4-2; CDR3 protein: CASSQDPGGETQYF
J gene: TRBJ2-5; V gene: TRBV3-1; CDR3 protein: CASSLRTGGGQETQYF
J gene: TRBJ2-2; V gene: TRBV10-3; CDR3 protein: CAISEGTSGNTGELFF
J gene: TRBJ1-1; V gene: TRBV7-2; CDR3 protein: CASSLYGSHREGFF
J gene: TRBJ2-1; V gene: TRBV18; CDR3 protein: CASSPTLTVEQFF
J gene: TRBJ1-1; V gene: TRBV20-1; CDR3 protein: CSASWSGGLGGNTEAFF
J gene: TRBJ2-1; V gene: TRBV9; CDR3 protein: CASSVVSSGRRNEQFF
J gene: TRBJ2-2; V gene: TRBV29-1; CDR3 protein: CSVATMNTGELFF
J gene: TRBJ2-3; V gene: TRBV11-2; CDR3 protein: CASSLESGSPTRSGTQYF
J gene: TRBJ2-1; V gene: TRBV10-3; CDR3 protein: CAIRDPRDMYNEQFF
J gene: TRBJ2-2; V gene: TRBV9; CDR3 protein: CASSPLESANTGELFF
J gene: TRBJ1-1; V gene: TRBV7-2; CDR3 protein: CASSLGVAGSDTEAFF
J gene: TRBJ1-1; V gene: TRBV7-2; CDR3 protein: CASSLQGGSLNTEAFF
J gene: TRBJ2-7; V gene: TRBV4-1; CDR3 protein: CASSQDRGRVSYEQYF
J gene: TRBJ2-7; V gene: TRBV28; CDR3 protein: CASSPPAPYEQYF
J gene: TRBJ2-7; V gene: TRBV7-2; CDR3 protein: CASSISGGNSYEQYF
J gene: TRBJ2-1; V gene: TRBV7-2; CDR3 protein: CASSFSGVLINNEQFF
J gene: TRBJ1-2; V gene: TRBV3-1; CDR3 protein: CASSQQGYGYTF
J gene: TRBJ2-7; V gene: TRBV6-6; CDR3 protein: CASSTVYEQYF
J gene: TRBJ2-4; V gene: TRBV7-9; CDR3 protein: CASSPGPGGDIQYF
J gene: TRBJ2-7; V gene: TRBV4-1; CDR3 protein: CASSQTGPRHEQYF
J gene: TRBJ2-2; V gene: TRBV12-3/TRBV12-4; CDR3 protein: CASSPGTALNTGELFF
J gene: TRBJ2-1; V gene: TRBV18; CDR3 protein: CASSSAGGYNEQFF
J gene: TRBJ2-2; V gene: TRBV4-2; CDR3 protein: CASSTPLGLAGKNAGELFF
J gene: TRBJ2-2; V gene: TRBV5-4; CDR3 protein: CASSRDRAGELFF
J gene: TRBJ2-7; V gene: TRBV9; CDR3 protein: CASSVEAGGDLSLRVQYF
J gene: TRBJ2-3; V gene: TRBV5-1; CDR3 protein: CASSLGNVRVSDTQYF
J gene: TRBJ2-7; V gene: TRBV28; CDR3 protein: CASRQGRPYEQYF
J gene: TRBJ2-7; V gene: TRBV12-3/TRBV12-4; CDR3 protein: CASSLRGRGEQYF
J gene: TRBJ2-3; V gene: TRBV9; CDR3 protein: CASSVDPDSGSKDF
J gene: TRBJ2-3; V gene: TRBV2; CDR3 protein: CASSQLADTQYF
J gene: TRBJ2-1; V gene: TRBV30; CDR3 protein: CAWSVRGSTYNEQFF
J gene: TRBJ2-1; V gene: TRBV20-1; CDR3 protein: CSASNPEAHEQFF
J gene: TRBJ2-7; V gene: TRBV7-9; CDR3 protein: CASSPVDRSGEQYF
J gene: TRBJ2-7; V gene: TRBV5-1; CDR3 protein: CASSLAHEQYF